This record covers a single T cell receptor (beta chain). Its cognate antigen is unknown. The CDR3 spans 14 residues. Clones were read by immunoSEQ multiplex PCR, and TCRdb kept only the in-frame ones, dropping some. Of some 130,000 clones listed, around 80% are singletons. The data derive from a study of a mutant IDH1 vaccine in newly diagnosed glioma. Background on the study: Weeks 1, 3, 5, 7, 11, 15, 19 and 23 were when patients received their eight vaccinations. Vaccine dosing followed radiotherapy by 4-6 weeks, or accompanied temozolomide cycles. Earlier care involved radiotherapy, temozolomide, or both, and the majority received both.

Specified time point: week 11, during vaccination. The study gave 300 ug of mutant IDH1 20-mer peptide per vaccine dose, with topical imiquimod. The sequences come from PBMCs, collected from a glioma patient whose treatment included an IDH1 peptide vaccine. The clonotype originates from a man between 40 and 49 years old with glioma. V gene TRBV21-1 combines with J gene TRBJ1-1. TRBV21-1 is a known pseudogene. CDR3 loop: CASRGAGMNTEAFF. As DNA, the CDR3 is TGTGCCAGCAGGGGGGCGGGGATGAACACTGAAGCTTTCTTT.